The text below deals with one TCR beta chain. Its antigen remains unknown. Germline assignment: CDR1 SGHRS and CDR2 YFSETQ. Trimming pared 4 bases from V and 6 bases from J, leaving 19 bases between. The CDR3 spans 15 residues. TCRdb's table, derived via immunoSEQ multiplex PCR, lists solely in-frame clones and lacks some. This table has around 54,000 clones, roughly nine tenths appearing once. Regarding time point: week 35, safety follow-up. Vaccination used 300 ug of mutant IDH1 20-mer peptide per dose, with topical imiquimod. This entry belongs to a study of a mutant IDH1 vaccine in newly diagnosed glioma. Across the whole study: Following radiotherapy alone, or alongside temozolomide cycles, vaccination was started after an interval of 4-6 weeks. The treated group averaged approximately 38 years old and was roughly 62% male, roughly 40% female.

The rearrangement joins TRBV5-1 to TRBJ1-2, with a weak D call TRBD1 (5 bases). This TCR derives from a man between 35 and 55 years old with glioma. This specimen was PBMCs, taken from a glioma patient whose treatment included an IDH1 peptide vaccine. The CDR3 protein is CASSTGAQEGNGYTF. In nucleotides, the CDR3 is TGCGCCAGCAGCACGGGTGCGCAGGAGGGGAATGGCTACACCTTC.